The clone carrying this T cell receptor beta chain was detected only a few times. This CDR3 is 17 amino acids long. Between the trimmed V and J ends, which lost 2 bases and 4 bases, there was a span of 15 bases. From germline, CDR1 is LGHNA and CDR2 YSLEER. This sample was included in a study of molecular identifiers for immune sequencing clone quantification. MiXCR, applied by TCRdb to the PCR reads, yields one record per CDR3 protein. The sample includes approximately 550,000 distinct CDR3 sequences, over 20% of them seen just once. The specimen was naive CD8+ T cells from blood, with Jurkat cell RNA spiked in. Subset here: FACS-sorted CD8+CD4-CCR7+CD45RA+ naive T cells. The rearrangement joins TRBV4-3 to TRBJ2-6, with D uncertain. The clonotype comes from a human donor in good health. Some libraries in this study had Jurkat cell RNA spiked in. The chain's CDR3 is CASSQSLTDPGANVLTF. The CDR3 coding sequence is TGCGCCAGCAGCCAAAGCCTCACAGATCCCGGGGCCAACGTCCTGACTTTC.